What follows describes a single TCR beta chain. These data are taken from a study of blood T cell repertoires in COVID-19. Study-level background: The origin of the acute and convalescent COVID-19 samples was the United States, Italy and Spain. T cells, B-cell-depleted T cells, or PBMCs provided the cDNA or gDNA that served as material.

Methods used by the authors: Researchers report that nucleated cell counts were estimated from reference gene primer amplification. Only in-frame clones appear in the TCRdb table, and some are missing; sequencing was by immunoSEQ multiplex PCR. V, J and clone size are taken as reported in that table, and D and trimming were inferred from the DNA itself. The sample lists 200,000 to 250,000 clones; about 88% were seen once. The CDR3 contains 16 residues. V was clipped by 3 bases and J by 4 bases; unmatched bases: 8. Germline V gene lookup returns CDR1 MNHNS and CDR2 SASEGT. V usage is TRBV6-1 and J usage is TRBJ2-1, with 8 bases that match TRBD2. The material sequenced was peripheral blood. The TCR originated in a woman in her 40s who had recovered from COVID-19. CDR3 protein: CASSEPGGLSYNEQFF. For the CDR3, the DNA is TGTGCCAGCAGTGAGCCGGGGGGGCTGTCTTACAATGAGCAGTTCTTC.